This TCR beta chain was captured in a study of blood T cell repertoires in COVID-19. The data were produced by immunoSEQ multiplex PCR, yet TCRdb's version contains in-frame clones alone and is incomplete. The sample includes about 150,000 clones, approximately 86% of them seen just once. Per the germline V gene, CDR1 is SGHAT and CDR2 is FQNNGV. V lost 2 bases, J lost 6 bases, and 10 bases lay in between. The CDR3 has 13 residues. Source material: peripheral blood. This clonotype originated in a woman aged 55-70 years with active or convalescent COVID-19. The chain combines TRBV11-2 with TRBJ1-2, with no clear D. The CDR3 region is CASSLPGLDGYTF. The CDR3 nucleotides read TGTGCCAGCAGCTTACCCGGGTTAGATGGCTACACCTTC.